The clone carrying this T cell receptor (beta chain) occurred many times. A J-beta primer mix and a sample-barcoded 5' primer were used in a second PCR of about 7 to 11 cycles. Every cDNA was tagged by a template-switch adaptor with 12 random nucleotides. TCRdb used MiXCR to reprocess the 5' RACE reads, holding one entry per CDR3 protein. This table has some 940,000 distinct CDR3 sequences, roughly 29% appearing once. Unmatched junction bases numbered 16, after V lost 7 bases and J lost 9 bases. CDR3 length equals 16 residues. Per germline, CDR1 MNHEY and CDR2 SVGEGT. This sample stems from a study of blood T cells in healthy people across ages. This sample also belongs to another study, concerning T cells of mothers and their children. As reported in that work: In cDNA synthesis, all of the extracted RNA was used at approximately 1.4 ug per 15 ul. Thymic selection molds TCR recombination output in a comparable way in related and unrelated pairs. Relative to unrelated pairs, biologically related mother-child dyads exhibited marginally greater, non-significant overlap.

The chain employs TRBV6-2 or TRBV6-3 and TRBJ2-1; 9 nucleotides line up with TRBD2. The sample comprised blood. This receptor was obtained from a woman in her thirties or forties in good health. The CDR3, as DNA: TGTGCCAGCACTGACACCGGGACTAGCCTTGATTTTGAGCAGTTCTTC. Protein sequence: CASTDTGTSLDFEQFF.